This T cell receptor beta chain was sequenced in a study of CD8 T cells in ankylosing spondylitis. CDR1 SGHRS and CDR2 YFSETQ come from the germline V gene. This CDR3 region has 14 residues. Deletions cut 1 base from V and 2 bases from J, with 9 bases between. Concerning this clonotype: The antigen is unknown.

Each TCR beta library was made by quantitative 5'-RACE that incorporated molecular barcodes. TCRdb reprocessed the 5' RACE reads via MiXCR and lists one record per CDR3 protein. The profile shows about 480,000 distinct CDR3 sequences, roughly 15% of them singletons. Study-wide findings and caveats: Characteristic, it appeared, of ankylosing spondylitis blood was a TCR beta motif of eight highly homologous variants. As for the disease-linked clones, they showed a CD8+ phenotype and occurred at relatively low frequencies in peripheral blood. Within matched ankylosing spondylitis synovial fluid, disease-linked clones were reportedly significantly enriched. A subset of motif variants has previously been described in the synovial fluid and blood of reactive arthritis.

This chain uses TRBV5-1 with TRBJ1-2; TRBD1 is a possible D gene (5 bases). Sequencing input: blood, either unsorted or a sorted T cell fraction (not recorded which). The clonotype was recovered from a male donor with ankylosing spondylitis. This chain's CDR3 is CASSLSQGNYGYTF. The CDR3 nucleotides read TGCGCCAGCAGCTTGAGCCAGGGCAACTATGGCTACACCTTC.